These 29 T cell receptor beta chains came from one sample sequenced in a study of blood T cell repertoires in COVID-19. TCRdb keeps only in-frame clones here, not all; method: immunoSEQ multiplex PCR. The sample shows around 100,000 clones, about 80% of them seen only once. The material sequenced was peripheral blood. These receptors all stem from a man between 65 and 85 years old with active or convalescent COVID-19.

This clone was recorded once. V usage is TRBV25-1 and J usage is TRBJ1-2; 7 bases match TRBD1. The CDR3 extends over 13 amino acids. The germline V gene has CDR1 MGHDK and CDR2 SYGVNS. The V gene end was trimmed by 6 bases and the J gene end by 3 bases; junction bases not matched to a gene: 4. CDR3 in DNA: TGTGCCAGCAGCCCGACAGGGCACTATGGCTACACCTTC. This sequence encodes CASSPTGHYGYTF.

This chain links TRBV5-1 with TRBJ2-2, with 8 bases fitting TRBD1. This CDR3 comprises 17 residues. Losses at the gene ends were 0 bases for V and 2 bases for J; bases not matched to a gene: 6. Germline loops: CDR1 SGHRS, CDR2 YFSETQ. The CDR3 is CASSLAGTGLNTGELFF. The CDR3 nucleotides read TGCGCCAGCAGCTTGGCGGGGACAGGACTTAACACCGGGGAGCTGTTTTTT.

The chain carries TRBV11-1 and TRBJ2-5, with 7 bases fitting TRBD1. This CDR3 comprises 15 residues. CDR1 and CDR2 (germline): SGHAT, FQDESV (reference sequence). The V segment lost 5 bases and the J segment 1 base; nucleotides outside the gene matches: 7. DNA of the CDR3: TGTGCCAGCAGCCCTGGACAGGAATTCCAAGAGACCCAGTACTTC. Translated: CASSPGQEFQETQYF.

This clone occurred a few times. The V and J genes are TRBV5-1 and TRBJ2-7, with 12 bases identical to TRBD2. The V gene end was trimmed by 0 bases and the J gene end by 8 bases; junction bases not matched to a gene: 6. The CDR3 extends over 15 amino acids. Germline V gene data show CDR1 as SGHRS and CDR2 as YFSETQ. The CDR3 coding sequence is TGCGCCAGCAGCTTGGAGGGACTAGCGGGTAGACAGCAGTACTTC. It codes for CASSLEGLAGRQQYF.

The rearrangement links TRBV9 to TRBJ2-1, with TRBD2 matching over 10 bases. Germline V gene lookup returns CDR1 SGDLS and CDR2 YYNGEE. This CDR3 contains 15 residues. The trim removed 3 bases at V and 4 bases at J, leaving 4 bases unmatched. CDR3 loop: CASSELAGAYNEQFF. CDR3 nucleotides: TGTGCCAGCAGCGAGCTAGCGGGAGCTTACAATGAGCAGTTCTTC.

The chain couples TRBV5-1 to TRBJ2-7, with 9 bases that match TRBD1. CDR3 length: 14 residues. The germline V gene has CDR1 SGHRS and CDR2 YFSETQ. V gave up 4 bases and J gave up 2 bases; unmatched junction bases: 4. The CDR3 spells CASSPRQGAYEQYF. Here the CDR3 DNA reads TGCGCCAGCAGCCCCCGACAGGGGGCCTACGAGCAGTACTTC.

The V call is TRBV4-1, the J call TRBJ1-6; the match to TRBD1 covers 7 bases. The CDR3 is 15 residues long. After removal of 1 base from V and 7 bases from J, the junction contained 4 bases not matched to a gene. Germline V lookup: CDR1 MGHRA, CDR2 YSYEKL. For the CDR3, the DNA is TGCGCCAGCAGCCAAGGGGGACAGCTGAATTCACCCCTCCACTTT. It is translated as CASSQGGQLNSPLHF.

The rearrangement joins TRBV13 to TRBJ2-3, with 7 bases matching TRBD2. V lost 3 bases, J lost 5 bases, and 11 bases stayed unmatched. The germline V gene encodes CDR1 PRHDT and CDR2 FYEKMQ (reference sequence). The CDR3 totals 16 residues. The chain's CDR3 is CASSLEAGVSGDTQYF. Here the CDR3 DNA reads TGTGCCAGCAGCTTGGAGGCGGGGGTTAGTGGAGATACGCAGTATTTT.

The chain is built from TRBV21-1 and TRBJ2-5; the D call of TRBD1 is as the table states it, not checked on the DNA. TRBV21-1 is designated a pseudogene. This CDR3 has 19 residues. The CDR3 here is CASSAQLDDRGPTKQTQYF. The CDR3 coding sequence is TGTGCCAGCAGCGCGCAACTGGACGACAGGGGTCCGACCAAACAGACCCAGTACTTC.

This rearrangement joins TRBV5-1 to TRBJ1-1, with 9 bases fitting TRBD1. The germline V gene encodes CDR1 SGHRS and CDR2 YFSETQ. This CDR3 spans 14 amino acids. J was trimmed by 3 bases and V by 4 bases; bases with no gene match: 4. The CDR3 DNA reads as TGCGCCAGCAGCCCTGGACAGGGGTACACTGAAGCTTTCTTT. Its translation is CASSPGQGYTEAFF.

This chain joins TRBV7-2 and TRBJ2-2, with 9 bases lining up with TRBD2. J lost 5 bases, V lost 5 bases, and 9 bases had no gene match. Germline CDR1 reads SGHTA; CDR2 reads FQGNSA. The CDR3 loop spans 16 amino acids. CDR3 DNA: TGTGCCAGCAGCCCCGTGCGGGGGGGCGATACCGGGGAGCTGTTTTTT. As protein: CASSPVRGGDTGELFF.

V gene TRBV30 combines with J gene TRBJ2-2; 12 bases agree with TRBD1. The length of the CDR3 is 14 residues. The V segment lost 7 bases and the J segment 8 bases; nucleotides outside the gene matches: 8. CDR1 is GTSNPN and CDR2 is SVGIG in the germline V gene (reference sequence). Here the CDR3 reads CASPGQGAGGELFF. The CDR3 DNA reads TGTGCCTCCCCGGGACAGGGGGCTGGTGGGGAGCTGTTTTTT.

This rearrangement joins TRBV25-1 to TRBJ2-7; TRBD1 is a possible D gene (5 bases). In germline, CDR1 is MGHDK, CDR2 SYGVNS. This CDR3 is built from 15 residues. Trimming pared 3 bases from V and 0 bases from J, leaving 12 bases between. CDR3 coding DNA: TGTGCCAGCAGTGAGGACACCAACCTCTCCTACGAGCAGTACTTC. This codes for CASSEDTNLSYEQYF.

V usage is TRBV28 and J usage is TRBJ2-7, with a tentative D call TRBD1 (5 bases). CDR3 length: 14 amino acids. Trimming pared 3 bases from V and 2 bases from J, leaving 11 bases between. From germline, CDR1 is MDHEN and CDR2 SYDVKM. The CDR3 is CASSFTGAAYEQYF. For the CDR3, the DNA is TGTGCCAGCAGTTTTACAGGTGCGGCCTACGAGCAGTACTTC.

The rearrangement joins TRBV24-1 to TRBJ2-2; 8 bases align to TRBD2. Germline V gives CDR1 KGHDR, CDR2 SFDVKD. V shed 3 bases and J 6 bases; nucleotides not matched to a gene: 5. The CDR3 extends over 15 amino acids. CDR3 nucleotide sequence: TGTGCCACCAGTGATCCCGGGGGGGGTTCCGGGGAGCTGTTTTTT. This sequence encodes CATSDPGGGSGELFF.

This chain links TRBV24-1 with TRBJ2-1; 14 nucleotides match TRBD2. CDR3 length: 19 amino acids. CDR1 is KGHDR and CDR2 is SFDVKD in the germline V gene. Trimming took 0 bases from V and 8 from J; bases not matched to a gene: 11. The CDR3 region has the DNA TGTGCCACCAGTGATTTGGGGACTAGCGGGAGTCAGTCTATCCATGAGCAGTTCTTC. The encoded protein is CATSDLGTSGSQSIHEQFF.

The J gene is TRBJ1-1, the V gene TRBV5-8, with a tentative D call TRBD1 (6 bases). The CDR3 is made up of 14 amino acids. CDR1 and CDR2 from the germline V gene are SGHTS and YDEGEE. V was shortened by 0 bases and J by 0 bases, with 6 bases between the two germline ends. CDR3 sequence (DNA): TGTGCCAGCAGCTTGGGGACAGTGAACACTGAAGCTTTCTTT. Its protein product is CASSLGTVNTEAFF.

This chain connects TRBV13 to TRBJ2-2; D gene uncertain. The CDR3 is made up of 16 amino acids. Germline V CDR1 and CDR2: PRHDT, FYEKMQ (reference sequence). V was pared by 3 bases and J by 0 bases, with 11 bases between. The CDR3, as DNA: TGTGCCAGCAGCTTCATTACAGCTGCGAACACCGGGGAGCTGTTTTTT. Protein product: CASSFITAANTGELFF.

This chain connects TRBV4-1 to TRBJ1-6, with D hard to call. There are 16 residues in the CDR3. The germline CDR1 and CDR2 sequences are MGHRA and YSYEKL. V shed 1 base and J shed 5 bases, with 12 bases lying between them. The DNA of the CDR3 is TGCGCCAGCAGCCAAGCCGAGGGTTTCAATAATTCACCCCTCCACTTT. It translates to CASSQAEGFNNSPLHF.

The genes are TRBV13 and TRBJ1-1, with a possible D match to TRBD1 (5 bases). CDR3 length equals 12 residues. CDR1 and CDR2 from the germline V gene are PRHDT and FYEKMQ (reference sequence). V was pared by 8 bases and J by 4 bases, with 11 bases between. In DNA, the CDR3 is TGTGCCAGCGCCCCACAGGTCACTGAAGCTTTCTTT. Translating it yields CASAPQVTEAFF. The variable domain in full, with the rest retrieved from reference TRBV13 and TRBJ1-1, is AAGVIQSPRHLIKEKRETATLKCYPIPRHDTVYWYQQGPGQDPQFLISFYEKMQSDKGSIPDRFSAQQFSDYHSELNMSSLELGDSALYFCASAPQVTEAFFGQGTRLTVV.

There are a few counts of this clone. This chain joins TRBV13 and TRBJ1-4; no firm D call. This CDR3 spans 12 amino acids. V was pared by 2 bases and J by 7 bases, with 5 bases between. Per germline, CDR1 PRHDT and CDR2 FYEKMQ (reference sequence). Written as DNA, the CDR3 is TGTGCCAGCAGCTTACGGAGTGAAAAACTGTTTTTT. Amino acids: CASSLRSEKLFF.

The chain combines TRBV19 with TRBJ1-5; no clear D. This CDR3 has 14 amino acids. The V gene lost 1 base and the J gene lost 3 bases, with 7 bases spanning the gap. Germline CDR1 LNHDA, CDR2 SQIVND (reference sequence). The CDR3 nucleotides read TGTGCCAGTAGTATAGGACACCTCAATCAGCCCCAGCATTTT. Amino acids: CASSIGHLNQPQHF.

The rearrangement links TRBV18 to TRBJ2-7; D is possibly TRBD2 (5 bases). Germline V gives CDR1 KGHSH, CDR2 LQKENI. There are 13 residues in the CDR3. Trimming left V 5 bases short and J 2 bases short, with 10 bases between. The CDR3 loop reads CASSERIPYEQYF. CDR3 nucleotides: TGTGCCAGCTCAGAGCGGATCCCCTACGAGCAGTACTTC.

The chain combines TRBV10-3 with TRBJ2-2; D might be TRBD2 (5 bases). The CDR3 is 13 amino acids. The germline V and J ends were trimmed by 4 bases and 6 bases, with 9 bases remaining between them. Germline CDR1 reads ENHRY; CDR2 reads SYGVKD. The CDR3 loop reads CAISAPAAGELFF. In nucleotides, the CDR3 is TGTGCCATCAGTGCCCCAGCGGCCGGGGAGCTGTTTTTT.

V usage is TRBV4-1 and J usage is TRBJ1-1, with TRBD1 matching 8 bases. The ends lost 2 bases at V and 6 bases at J; junction bases unmatched: 5. CDR1 and CDR2 from the germline V gene are MGHRA and YSYEKL. This CDR3 comprises 14 residues. The CDR3 loop reads CASSQFLQGAEAFF. The CDR3 bases are TGCGCCAGCAGCCAATTCCTACAGGGGGCTGAAGCTTTCTTT.

This chain joins TRBV6-2 or TRBV6-3 and TRBJ1-1; 7 bases map to TRBD1. Losses at the gene ends were 2 bases for V and 3 bases for J; bases not matched to a gene: 3. This CDR3 has 14 residues. The germline CDR1 and CDR2 sequences are MNHEY and SVGEGT. The CDR3 is CASSYRGQYTEAFF. In DNA, the CDR3 is TGTGCCAGCAGTTACAGGGGGCAGTACACTGAAGCTTTCTTT.

V and J are TRBV7-2 and TRBJ2-5; a possible D gene is TRBD2 (5 bases). This CDR3 comprises 12 residues. The germline V gene encodes CDR1 SGHTA and CDR2 FQGNSA. V was shortened by 5 bases and J by 7 bases, with 11 bases between the two germline ends. As DNA, the CDR3 is TGTGCCAGCAGCCCCACCCGGGGGACCCAGTACTTC. This sequence encodes CASSPTRGTQYF.

This clone was seen once. The rearrangement links TRBV19 to TRBJ1-2; TRBD1 is a possible D gene (5 bases). V lost 4 bases, J lost 6 bases, and 15 bases lay in between. CDR1 is LNHDA and CDR2 is SQIVND in the germline V gene (reference sequence). There are 14 residues in the CDR3. This CDR3 reads CASSTPWQGDGYTF. The CDR3 bases are TGTGCCAGTAGTACCCCGTGGCAGGGCGATGGCTACACCTTC.

The gene calls are TRBV15 and TRBJ2-5, with 8 bases that match TRBD1. Germline V gene sequence: CDR1 LNHNV, CDR2 YYDKDF (reference sequence). Germline trimming cut 5 bases from V and 5 bases from J; bases unmatched to any gene: 7. This CDR3 has 14 residues. This CDR3 is CATSGRQGLETQYF. CDR3 coding DNA: TGTGCCACCAGCGGACGACAGGGGCTCGAGACCCAGTACTTC.